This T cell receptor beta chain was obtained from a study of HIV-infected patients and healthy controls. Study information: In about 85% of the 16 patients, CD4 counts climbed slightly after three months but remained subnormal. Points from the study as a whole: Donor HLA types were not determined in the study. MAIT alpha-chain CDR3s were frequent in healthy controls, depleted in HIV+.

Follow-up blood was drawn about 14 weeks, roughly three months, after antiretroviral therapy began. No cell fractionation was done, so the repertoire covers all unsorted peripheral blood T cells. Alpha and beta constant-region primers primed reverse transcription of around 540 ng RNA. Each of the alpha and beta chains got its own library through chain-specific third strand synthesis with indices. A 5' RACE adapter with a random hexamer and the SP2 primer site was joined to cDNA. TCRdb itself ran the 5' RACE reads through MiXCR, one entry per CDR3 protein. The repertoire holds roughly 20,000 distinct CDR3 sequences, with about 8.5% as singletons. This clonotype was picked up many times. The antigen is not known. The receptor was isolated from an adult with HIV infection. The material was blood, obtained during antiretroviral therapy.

The CDR3 loop is CASSRDRGDEQYF. DNA for the CDR3: TGTGCCAGCTCCCGGGACAGGGGGGACGAGCAGTACTTC. The chain uses TRBV18 and TRBJ2-7; 11 bases match TRBD1. CDR1 is KGHSH and CDR2 is LQKENI in the germline V gene. With V trimmed by 6 bases and J by 5 bases, 3 bases remained unmatched. This CDR3 is built from 13 residues. Drawing the rest from reference TRBV18 and TRBJ2-7, the complete variable domain is NAGVMQNPRHLVRRRGQEARLRCSPMKGHSHVYWYRQLPEEGLKFMVYLQKENIIDESGMPKERFSAEFPKEGPSILRIQQVVRGDSAAYFCASSRDRGDEQYFGPGTRLTVT.